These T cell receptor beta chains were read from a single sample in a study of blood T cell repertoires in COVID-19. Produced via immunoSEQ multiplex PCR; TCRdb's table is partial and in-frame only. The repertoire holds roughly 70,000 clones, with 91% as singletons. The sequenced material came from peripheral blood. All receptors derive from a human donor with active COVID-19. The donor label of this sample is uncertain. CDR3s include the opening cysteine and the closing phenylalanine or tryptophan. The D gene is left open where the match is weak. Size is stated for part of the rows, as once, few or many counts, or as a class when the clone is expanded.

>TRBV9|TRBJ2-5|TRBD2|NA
CASSVGVSGTETQYF
TGTGCCAGCAGCGTAGGTGTTAGCGGGACAGAGACCCAGTACTTC
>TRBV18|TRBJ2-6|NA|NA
CASSPPVRASGANVLTF
TGTGCCAGCTCACCACCGGTCAGGGCCTCTGGGGCCAACGTCCTGACTTTC
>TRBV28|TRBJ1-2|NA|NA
CASNSRPGGLGGYTF
TGTGCCAGCAATTCCCGCCCGGGGGGCCTGGGGGGCTACACCTTC
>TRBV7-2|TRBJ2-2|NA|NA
CASSLSTHTGELFF
TGTGCCAGCAGCTTATCTACCCACACCGGGGAGCTGTTTTTT
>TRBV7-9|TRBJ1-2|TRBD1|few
CASTFRTGLGGYTF
TGTGCCAGCACGTTCAGGACAGGTTTGGGTGGCTACACCTTC
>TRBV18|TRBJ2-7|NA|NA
CASSPRGYEQYF
TGTGCCAGCTCACCACGCGGTTACGAGCAGTACTTC
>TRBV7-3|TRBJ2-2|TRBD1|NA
CASSPLTGGSGELFF
TGTGCCAGCAGCCCATTAACAGGGGGCAGCGGGGAGCTGTTTTTT
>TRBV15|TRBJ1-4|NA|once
CATSRDRFNEKLFF
TGTGCCACCAGCAGAGACAGGTTTAATGAAAAACTGTTTTTT
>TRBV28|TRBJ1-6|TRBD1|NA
CASSDGQGNSPLHF
TGTGCCAGCAGTGATGGACAGGGGAACTCACCCCTCCACTTT
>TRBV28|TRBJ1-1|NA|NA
CASRSGPSNTEAFF
TGTGCCAGCAGGAGCGGACCGTCGAACACTGAAGCTTTCTTT
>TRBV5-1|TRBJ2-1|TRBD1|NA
CASRLNGQVYNEQFF
TGCGCCAGCAGACTCAATGGACAGGTCTACAATGAGCAGTTCTTC
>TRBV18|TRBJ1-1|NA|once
CASSPPSLANTEAFF
TGTGCCAGCTCACCGCCAAGTCTAGCTAACACTGAAGCTTTCTTT